Below are 24 T cell receptor beta chains sequenced from a single sample in a study of PD-1 blockade in mismatch repair-deficient tumors. Data came from immunoSEQ multiplex PCR; TCRdb stores just in-frame clones and leaves some out. This repertoire shows 95,000 to 150,000 clones, approximately 90% found once; its top ten account for less than 15%. The sequencing here drew on peripheral blood, taken 44 weeks after starting pembrolizumab. These receptors all come from an adult with mismatch repair-deficient cancer.

V gene TRBV27 combines with J gene TRBJ2-3, with D possibly TRBD1 on 6 matching bases. This CDR3 contains 16 residues. Germline V gene lookup returns CDR1 MNHEY and CDR2 SMNVEV (reference sequence). Trimming stripped 0 bases from V and 1 base from J, with 11 bases between. CDR3 amino acids: CASSLSPDSGTDTQYF. The CDR3 DNA sequence: TGTGCCAGCAGTTTATCGCCGGACAGCGGCACAGATACGCAGTATTTT.

In regard to this clone: At one end, the junction sequence differs from germline, possibly due to a read error. The chain employs TRBV5-1 and TRBJ2-2, with TRBD1 as a possible D gene (5 bases). Germline V CDR1 and CDR2: SGHRS, YFSETQ. The CDR3 totals 11 residues. CDR3 residues: CASSFGQRLFF. The CDR3 DNA reads TGTGCCAGCAGCTTTGGACAACGGCTGTTTTTT. Complete variable domain (other parts from reference TRBV5-1 and TRBJ2-2): KAGVTQTPRYLIKTRGQQVTLSCSPISGHRSVSWYQQTPGQGLQFLFEYFSETQRNKGNFPGRFSGRQFSNSRSEMNVSTLELGDSALYLCASSFGQRLFFGEGSRLTVL.

The genes are TRBV19 and TRBJ2-7; D is perhaps TRBD1 (6 bases). Germline V gene sequence: CDR1 LNHDA, CDR2 SQIVND (reference sequence). This CDR3 is built from 11 residues. V was shortened by 8 bases and J by 6 bases, with 11 bases between the two germline ends. In nucleotides, the CDR3 is TGTGCCAGTTCCCAAGGGGGCGAGCAGTACTTC. Encoded protein: CASSQGGEQYF. The full variable domain, completed using reference TRBV19 and TRBJ2-7, is DGGITQSPKYLFRKEGQNVTLSCEQNLNHDAMYWYRQDPGQGLRLIYYSQIVNDFQKGDIAEGYSVSREKKESFPLTVTSAQKNPTAFYLCASSQGGEQYFGPGTRLTVT.

The chain links TRBV11-2 to TRBJ1-4, with TRBD1 as a possible D gene (5 bases). This CDR3 is built from 14 residues. V lost 10 bases and J 5 bases, leaving 17 bases between the germline ends. Germline CDR1 SGHAT, CDR2 FQNNGV. This CDR3 is CATRKLGGNEKLFF. The DNA for the CDR3 is TGTGCCACGAGAAAATTGGGGGGAAATGAAAAACTGTTTTTT.

The chain combines TRBV27 with TRBJ1-5; 7 bases line up with TRBD1. Germline loops: CDR1 MNHEY, CDR2 SMNVEV (reference sequence). V lost 3 bases and J lost 2; bases outside the gene matches: 4. This CDR3 region has 15 residues. The CDR3 spells CASSFQGGGNQPQHF. The CDR3 region has the DNA TGTGCCAGCAGTTTCCAGGGGGGGGGCAATCAGCCCCAGCATTTT.

The rearrangement uses TRBV6-5 and TRBJ2-7; D is unresolved. V was cut by 2 bases and J by 3 bases, with 5 bases left in between. The CDR3 sequence is 12 residues long. The germline V gene encodes CDR1 MNHEY and CDR2 SVGAGI. CDR3 DNA: TGTGCCAGCAGTTACCAAGGCTACGAGCAGTACTTC. This translates into CASSYQGYEQYF.

V and J are TRBV29-1 and TRBJ1-2, with D maybe TRBD1 (5 bases). Germline lookup yields CDR1 SQVTM and CDR2 ANQGSEA. This CDR3 contains 12 residues. V lost 6 bases to trimming and J lost 4 bases, with 12 bases between them. The CDR3 bases are TGCAGCGTCCCGGGACGGCCCTATGGCTACACCTTC. Protein sequence: CSVPGRPYGYTF. Drawing the rest from reference TRBV29-1 and TRBJ1-2, the complete variable domain is SAVISQKPSRDICQRGTSLTIQCQVDSQVTMMFWYRQQPGQSLTLIATANQGSEATYESGFVIDKFPISRPNLTFSTLTVSNMSPEDSSIYLCSVPGRPYGYTFGSGTRLTVV.

The chain carries TRBV28 and TRBJ1-5; D gene ambiguous. The CDR3 is 14 residues long. The germline gives CDR1 MDHEN, CDR2 SYDVKM. The V end was cut by 3 bases, the J end by 2 bases, with 8 bases between. CDR3 in amino acids: CASSLGSGNQPQHF. The CDR3 nucleotides read TGTGCCAGCAGTTTGGGCAGTGGCAATCAGCCCCAGCATTTT.

The J gene is TRBJ2-7, the V gene TRBV27; D remains ambiguous. The V end lost 1 base, the J end lost 6 bases, and 13 bases lay between the germline ends. Germline CDR1 reads MNHEY; CDR2 reads SMNVEV (reference sequence). The CDR3 sequence is 14 residues long. The CDR3 DNA reads as TGTGCCAGCAGTTTATTTTCCCCCCCCCGCGAGCAGTACTTC. This sequence encodes CASSLFSPPREQYF.

This chain connects TRBV10-2 to TRBJ1-2; D is unresolved. Germline V gene data show CDR1 as WSHSY and CDR2 as SAAADI. This CDR3 is 13 amino acids long. V was trimmed by 0 bases and J by 4 bases, leaving 6 bases between them. The DNA of the CDR3 is TGCGCCAGCAGTGAGTCCGCAGTCTATGGCTACACCTTC. It encodes CASSESAVYGYTF.

The genes are TRBV7-3 and TRBJ2-5; 11 bases fit TRBD2. V gave up 2 bases and J gave up 3 bases; unmatched junction bases: 11. This CDR3 region has 18 residues. Looked up from germline, CDR1 is SGHTA and CDR2 is FQGTGA. Here the CDR3 reads CASSLSPTGTSGEETQYF. In DNA, the CDR3 is TGTGCCAGCAGCTTATCCCCCACCGGGACTAGCGGAGAAGAGACCCAGTACTTC. Full variable domain (missing parts from reference TRBV7-3 and TRBJ2-5): GAGVSQTPSNKVTEKGKYVELRCDPISGHTALYWYRQSLGQGPEFLIYFQGTGAADDSGLPNDRFFAVRPEGSVSTLKIQRTERGDSAVYLCASSLSPTGTSGEETQYFGPGTRLLVL.

The chain couples TRBV6-1 to TRBJ2-6, with D perhaps matching TRBD2 (5 bases). Per the germline V gene, CDR1 is MNHNS and CDR2 is SASEGT. V was clipped by 3 bases and J by 1 base, with 7 bases between them. This CDR3 is 15 amino acids long. The CDR3 protein is CASSESGSGANVLTF. Written as DNA, the CDR3 is TGTGCCAGCAGTGAGTCGGGGTCTGGGGCCAACGTCCTGACTTTC.

This clone was counted a single time. V gene TRBV15 combines with J gene TRBJ1-5, with 7 nucleotides matching TRBD1. The V segment lost 7 bases and the J segment 6 bases; nucleotides outside the gene matches: 9. The V gene's germline CDR1 is LNHNV and CDR2 YYDKDF (reference sequence). The CDR3 consists of 14 residues. The CDR3: CATTPTGRGQPQHF. The CDR3 nucleotides are TGTGCCACCACCCCGACAGGGCGCGGTCAGCCCCAGCATTTT.

The rearrangement uses TRBV19 and TRBJ2-2, with TRBD2 matching 9 bases. CDR3 length equals 14 residues. Germline CDR1 LNHDA, CDR2 SQIVND (reference sequence). The junction had 2 bases not matched to a gene; V was cut back by 6 bases and J by 3 bases. The CDR3 DNA reads as TGTGCCAGTAGGCGGGGGGGGCACACCGGGGAGCTGTTTTTT. Its translation: CASRRGGHTGELFF.

The genes are TRBV13 and TRBJ2-2; D remains unclear. This CDR3 has 17 residues. The germline V gene encodes CDR1 PRHDT and CDR2 FYEKMQ (reference sequence). V lost 1 base and J 4 bases, leaving 16 bases between the germline ends. In DNA form, the CDR3 reads TGTGCCAGCAGCTTAGAAGGTGGTCTTCGTGGCACCGGGGAGCTGTTTTTT. Translating it yields CASSLEGGLRGTGELFF.

V is TRBV5-1 and J is TRBJ2-7; 8 positions match TRBD1. This CDR3 spans 16 amino acids. V was pared by 4 bases and J by 5 bases, with 14 bases of the junction left unmatched. Germline-derived CDR1 and CDR2 are SGHRS and YFSETQ. The DNA for the CDR3 is TGCGCCAGCAGCCTGGAGGGCAGGGGGCTGCTAAACGAGCAGTACTTC. Protein: CASSLEGRGLLNEQYF.

This chain uses TRBV27 with TRBJ2-5; the D gene could be TRBD1 or TRBD2 (5 bases each). Germline V CDR1 and CDR2: MNHEY, SMNVEV (reference sequence). This CDR3 comprises 15 residues. The V and J ends lost 8 bases and 2 bases respectively, with 18 bases between them. CDR3 DNA sequence: TGTGCCAGCGGCCGAAACCGGGACCAACAAGAGACCCAGTACTTC. It specifies CASGRNRDQQETQYF.

The chain combines TRBV28 with TRBJ2-1, with D perhaps matching TRBD2 (5 bases). The CDR3 is 15 residues long. The V gene's germline CDR1 is MDHEN and CDR2 SYDVKM. The V end lost 1 base, the J end lost 1 base, and 8 bases lay between the germline ends. The CDR3 loop reads CASSLSGVSYNEQFF. CDR3 bases: TGTGCCAGCAGTTTATCCGGGGTATCCTACAATGAGCAGTTCTTC.

The chain joins TRBV4-3 to TRBJ2-7; no clear D gene. This CDR3 contains 14 residues. V was pared by 1 base and J by 6 bases, with 13 bases between. Germline-derived CDR1 and CDR2 are LGHNA and YSLEER. The CDR3 sequence is CASSQVEGYGEQYF. CDR3 nucleotide sequence: TGCGCCAGCAGCCAAGTTGAAGGGTACGGCGAGCAGTACTTC.

This chain uses TRBV4-1 with TRBJ2-5; D gene uncertain. Between the trimmed V and J ends, which lost 0 bases and 5 bases, there was a span of 16 bases. The CDR3 has 16 residues. Germline V gives CDR1 MGHRA, CDR2 YSYEKL. The CDR3 DNA sequence: TGCGCCAGCAGCCAAGAAACTTTTTTCAGTAGGGAGACCCAGTACTTC. This encodes CASSQETFFSRETQYF.

This rearrangement joins TRBV19 to TRBJ1-5; D remains unclear. Trimming pared 0 bases from V and 1 base from J, leaving 4 bases between. CDR1 is LNHDA, CDR2 SQIVND, per germline (reference sequence). The CDR3 is 14 residues long. The CDR3 DNA reads as TGTGCCAGTAGTATAGAGGGCAGCAATCAGCCCCAGCATTTT. Its translation is CASSIEGSNQPQHF.

This clone has only one observation. The V call is TRBV30, the J call TRBJ2-3; TRBD2 agrees at 12 bases. CDR1 and CDR2 (germline): GTSNPN, SVGIG (reference sequence). The CDR3 totals 15 residues. V trimming: 5 bases; J trimming: 4 bases; junction bases outside the gene matches: 7. CDR3: CAWATLAGGADTQYF. As DNA, the CDR3 is TGTGCCTGGGCTACCCTAGCGGGAGGGGCAGATACGCAGTATTTT.

This clone was detected a few times. The V call is TRBV4-2, the J call TRBJ2-1; the D is unclear. Trimming took 0 bases from V and 9 from J, leaving 12 bases between them. CDR3 length: 14 residues. The germline V gene encodes CDR1 LGHNA and CDR2 YNFKEQ. The CDR3 is CASSQDGPLSEQFF. CDR3 nucleotides: TGTGCCAGCAGCCAAGATGGGCCCCTTAGTGAGCAGTTCTTC.

V is TRBV19 and J is TRBJ2-3; tentative D call: TRBD2 (5 bases). The CDR3 runs to 16 residues. Looked up from germline, CDR1 is LNHDA and CDR2 is SQIVND (reference sequence). V lost 5 bases and J 0 bases, leaving 15 bases between the germline ends. This CDR3 reads CASSPALRGSTDTQYF. The CDR3 DNA sequence: TGTGCCAGTAGTCCCGCCCTCAGAGGGAGCACAGATACGCAGTATTTT.